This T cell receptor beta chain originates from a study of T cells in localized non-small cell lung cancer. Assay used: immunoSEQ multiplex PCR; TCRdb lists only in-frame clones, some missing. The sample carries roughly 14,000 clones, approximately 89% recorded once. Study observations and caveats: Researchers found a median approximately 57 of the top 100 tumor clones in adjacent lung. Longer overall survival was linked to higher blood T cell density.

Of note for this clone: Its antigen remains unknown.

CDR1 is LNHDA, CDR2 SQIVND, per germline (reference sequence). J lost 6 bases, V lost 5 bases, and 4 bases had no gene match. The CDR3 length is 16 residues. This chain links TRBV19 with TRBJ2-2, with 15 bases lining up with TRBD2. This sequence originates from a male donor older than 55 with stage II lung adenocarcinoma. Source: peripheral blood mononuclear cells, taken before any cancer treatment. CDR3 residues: CASSAGLAGGPGELFF. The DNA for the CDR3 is TGTGCCAGTAGTGCGGGACTAGCGGGAGGCCCCGGGGAGCTGTTTTTT.